These T cell receptor beta chains were read from a single sample in a study of T cell therapy product for transplant patients. Repertoires were generated with immunoSEQ multiplex PCR, while TCRdb's copy carries only in-frame clones and drops some. The sample has 1,000 to 1,200 clones, about 50% seen once. These receptors are not linked to any known antigen. Sequencing was done on a sample of a sorted cell population cultured from PBMCs. These receptors were obtained from an adult in good health. Both conserved end residues are trimmed from each CDR3. Each record gives: clone size, J gene, V gene, CDR3 protein. Clone size is shown for a subset of rows, as once, few, many or a class of expanded clone.

size: .
J: TRBJ2-1
V: TRBV7-2
CDR3: ASSLEANEQF

size: .
J: TRBJ1-2
V: TRBV9
CDR3: ASSVAPHPGFYGYT

size: .
J: TRBJ2-1
V: TRBV30
CDR3: AWSVARGVSYNEQF

size: once
J: TRBJ1-2
V: TRBV6-5
CDR3: ASSLRTGNLNGYT

size: .
J: TRBJ2-7
V: TRBV6-5
CDR3: ASSGTAAGEQY

size: few
J: TRBJ2-3
V: TRBV11-3
CDR3: ASSLGDTQY

size: medium-sized
J: TRBJ1-2
V: TRBV19
CDR3: ASSDLGQLYGYT

size: .
J: TRBJ1-1
V: TRBV9
CDR3: ASSVDRLMNTEAF

size: .
J: TRBJ1-1
V: TRBV7-2
CDR3: ASSLAQGQNTEAF

size: .
J: TRBJ2-5
V: TRBV29-1
CDR3: SVGAMGRETQY

size: .
J: TRBJ2-1
V: TRBV7-9
CDR3: ASSLAQGNEQF

size: few
J: TRBJ2-7
V: TRBV7-9
CDR3: ASSLGGSAYEQY

size: .
J: TRBJ1-3
V: TRBV11-2
CDR3: ASSLDFAGSSGNTIY

size: .
J: TRBJ1-2
V: TRBV6-5
CDR3: ASNNPAGEARYT

size: .
J: TRBJ2-3
V: TRBV5-4
CDR3: ASSPKVSTDTQY

size: medium-sized
J: TRBJ2-1
V: TRBV2
CDR3: ASSGNKVYQF

size: .
J: TRBJ1-4
V: TRBV15
CDR3: ATSIDQDAYEKLF

size: .
J: TRBJ1-6
V: TRBV30
CDR3: AWSEEGRGSPLH

size: few
J: TRBJ1-2
V: TRBV5-8
CDR3: ASSTYIGDYGYT

size: .
J: TRBJ1-2
V: TRBV7-6
CDR3: ASSTGHGYT

size: few
J: TRBJ1-6
V: TRBV30
CDR3: AWRGHYNSPLH

size: .
J: TRBJ2-1
V: TRBV28
CDR3: ASRTVLSSYNEQF

size: .
J: TRBJ2-7
V: TRBV19
CDR3: ASRPSGGGYEQY

size: .
J: TRBJ1-5
V: TRBV9
CDR3: ASSVAGTANQPQH

size: medium-sized
J: TRBJ1-3
V: TRBV9
CDR3: ASSVTGGSGNTIY

size: .
J: TRBJ2-3
V: TRBV5-4
CDR3: ASSVKVQGPTDTQY

size: .
J: TRBJ2-5
V: TRBV14
CDR3: ASSPTRQGETQY

size: .
J: TRBJ2-3
V: TRBV9
CDR3: ASSAVQLTDTQY

size: .
J: TRBJ1-4
V: TRBV16
CDR3: ASSQSGGEKLF

size: medium-sized
J: TRBJ1-6
V: TRBV30
CDR3: AWRGAYNSPLH

size: .
J: TRBJ1-2
V: TRBV25-1
CDR3: ASTKNEGIGGYT

size: .
J: TRBJ1-6
V: TRBV5-1
CDR3: ASSPNGQGSSPLH

size: .
J: TRBJ1-2
V: TRBV19
CDR3: ASRPPAGQANYGYT

size: .
J: TRBJ2-3
V: TRBV7-2
CDR3: ASSLGQGRTDTQY

size: .
J: TRBJ2-3
V: TRBV4-3
CDR3: ASSQLTSGGDTQY

size: .
J: TRBJ2-2
V: TRBV5-6
CDR3: ASSSQGRTGELF

size: .
J: TRBJ2-2
V: TRBV6-5
CDR3: ASRLGTGELF

size: medium-sized
J: TRBJ1-1
V: TRBV5-1
CDR3: ASSLDGKGAF

size: few
J: TRBJ2-3
V: TRBV4-1
CDR3: ASSQEGTWGLRLPTQY

size: .
J: TRBJ2-2
V: TRBV4-1
CDR3: ASSQGLAVNTGELF

size: .
J: TRBJ2-3
V: TRBV7-3
CDR3: ASSLGAGGSTDTQY

size: .
J: TRBJ1-6
V: TRBV5-4
CDR3: ASSLELGSPLH

size: .
J: TRBJ1-2
V: TRBV6-5
CDR3: ASTQGRGGGGYT

size: .
J: TRBJ2-5
V: TRBV30
CDR3: AWVKNRVMGETQY

size: .
J: TRBJ1-5
V: TRBV5-1
CDR3: ASSLGGDSDQPQH

size: few
J: TRBJ2-5
V: TRBV6-5
CDR3: ASSPGDVRTQY

size: .
J: TRBJ2-7
V: TRBV19
CDR3: ASLGPRGAQY

size: once
J: TRBJ2-7
V: TRBV27
CDR3: ASSLSGPASYEQY

size: medium-sized
J: TRBJ1-2
V: TRBV19
CDR3: ASSPQTTYVWYT

size: large
J: TRBJ2-7
V: TRBV27
CDR3: ASSAVAGAPFHEQY

size: .
J: TRBJ2-5
V: TRBV7-2
CDR3: ASSPNVGDQETQY

size: few
J: TRBJ1-5
V: TRBV7-2
CDR3: ASSLGQSYNQPQH

size: large
J: TRBJ1-6
V: TRBV4-1
CDR3: ASSQAWESFSYNSPLH

size: hyperexpanded
J: TRBJ1-6
V: TRBV19
CDR3: ASSFFGAGSPLH

size: large
J: TRBJ1-1
V: TRBV30
CDR3: AWGPGPTEAF

size: once
J: TRBJ2-3
V: TRBV5-5
CDR3: ASSPQATGGEDTQY

size: .
J: TRBJ2-1
V: TRBV5-6
CDR3: ASSLGGPRTNHNEQF

size: .
J: TRBJ1-2
V: TRBV6-7
CDR3: ASSYVTGTGTYGYT

size: .
J: TRBJ2-2
V: TRBV11-3
CDR3: ASSFNWELF